The T cell receptor beta chain under discussion was sequenced for a study of cytomegalovirus exposure and HLA in healthy donors. CDR3 size: 15 residues. V was shortened by 6 bases and J by 0 bases, with 12 bases between the two germline ends. Germline values: CDR1 SGHVS, CDR2 FNYEAQ. The PCR ran on 60 Vbeta and 13 Jbeta primers. Assay: immunoSEQ multiplex PCR; the TCRdb copy retains only in-frame clones and omits some. Seen here are approximately 100,000 clones, around 74% observed once, and the top ten hold 13% to 15%. Study-level points and caveats: Sequencing probably produced one cluster of sequence variants that were highly shared. Previously analyzed data showed that most TCR beta V segments were productive at a frequency of about 87% or about 30%. In a later analysis, HLA-C alleles had the fewest associated TCRs, DRB1 alleles the most.

As for this clone: Its matching antigen is unknown.

The source is a male donor in good health and CMV-seropositive. This chain uses TRBV7-6 with TRBJ1-3; D uncertain. The sample comprised PBMCs. CDR3 DNA: TGTGCCAGCAGTCCGGCGGACTACTCTGGAAACACCATATATTTT. Protein sequence: CASSPADYSGNTIYF.